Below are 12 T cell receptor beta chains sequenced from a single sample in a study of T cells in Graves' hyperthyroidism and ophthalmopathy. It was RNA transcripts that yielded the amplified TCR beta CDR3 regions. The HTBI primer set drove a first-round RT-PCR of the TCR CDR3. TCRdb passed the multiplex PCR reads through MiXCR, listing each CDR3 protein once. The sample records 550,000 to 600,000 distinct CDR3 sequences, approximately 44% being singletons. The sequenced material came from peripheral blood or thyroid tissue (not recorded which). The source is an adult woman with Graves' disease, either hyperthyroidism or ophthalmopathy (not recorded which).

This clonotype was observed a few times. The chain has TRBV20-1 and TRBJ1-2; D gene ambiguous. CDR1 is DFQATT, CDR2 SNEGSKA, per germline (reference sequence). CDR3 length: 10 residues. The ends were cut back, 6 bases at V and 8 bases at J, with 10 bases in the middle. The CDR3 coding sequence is TGCAGTGCCCAAGATCGAGGCTACACCTTC. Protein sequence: CSAQDRGYTF.

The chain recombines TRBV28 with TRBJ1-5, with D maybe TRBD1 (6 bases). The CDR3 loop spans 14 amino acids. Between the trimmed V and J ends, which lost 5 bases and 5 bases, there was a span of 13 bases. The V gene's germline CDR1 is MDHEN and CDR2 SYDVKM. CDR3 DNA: TGTGCCAGCAGTACCTGGGCAGGGGATCAGCCCCAGCATTTT. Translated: CASSTWAGDQPQHF.

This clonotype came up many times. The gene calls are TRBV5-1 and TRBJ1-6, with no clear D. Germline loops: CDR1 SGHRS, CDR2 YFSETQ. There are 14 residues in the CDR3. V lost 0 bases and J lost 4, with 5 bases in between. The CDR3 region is CASSLDRYNSPLHF. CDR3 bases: TGCGCCAGCAGCTTGGACAGATATAATTCACCCCTCCACTTT.

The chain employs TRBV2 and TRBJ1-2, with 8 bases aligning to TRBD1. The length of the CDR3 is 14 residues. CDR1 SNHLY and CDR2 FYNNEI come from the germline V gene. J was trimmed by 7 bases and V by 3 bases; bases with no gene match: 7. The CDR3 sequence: CASSEQGAVGGYTF. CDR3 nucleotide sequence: TGTGCCAGCAGTGAGCAGGGGGCTGTGGGTGGCTACACCTTC.

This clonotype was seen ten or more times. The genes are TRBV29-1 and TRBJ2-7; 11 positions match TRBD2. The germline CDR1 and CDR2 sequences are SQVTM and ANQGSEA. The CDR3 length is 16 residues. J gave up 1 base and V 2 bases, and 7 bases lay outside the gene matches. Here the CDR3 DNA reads TGCAGCGTTGAAACGGGACTAGCGGTAAATTCCTACGAGCAGTACTTC. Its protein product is CSVETGLAVNSYEQYF.

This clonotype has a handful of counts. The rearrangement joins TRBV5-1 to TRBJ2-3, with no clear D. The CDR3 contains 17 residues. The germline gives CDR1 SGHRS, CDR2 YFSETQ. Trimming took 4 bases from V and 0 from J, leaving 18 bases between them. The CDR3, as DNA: TGCGCCAGCAGCCTTTCCACGGTCGGAACTAGCACAGATACGCAGTATTTT. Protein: CASSLSTVGTSTDTQYF. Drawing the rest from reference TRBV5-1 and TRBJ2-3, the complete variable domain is KAGVTQTPRYLIKTRGQQVTLSCSPISGHRSVSWYQQTPGQGLQFLFEYFSETQRNKGNFPGRFSGRQFSNSRSEMNVSTLELGDSALYLCASSLSTVGTSTDTQYFGPGTRLTVL.

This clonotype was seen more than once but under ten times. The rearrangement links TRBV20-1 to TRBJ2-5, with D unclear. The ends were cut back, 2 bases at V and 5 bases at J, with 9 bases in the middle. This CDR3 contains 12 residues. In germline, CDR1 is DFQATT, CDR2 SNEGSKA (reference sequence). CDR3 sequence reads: CSARPSAETQYF. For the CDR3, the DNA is TGCAGTGCTAGACCTTCAGCGGAGACCCAGTACTTC.

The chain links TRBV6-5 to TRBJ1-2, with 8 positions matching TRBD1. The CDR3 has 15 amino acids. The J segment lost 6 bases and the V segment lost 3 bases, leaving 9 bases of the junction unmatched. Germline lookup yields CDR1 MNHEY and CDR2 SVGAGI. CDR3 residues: CASSYSGQGGHGYTF. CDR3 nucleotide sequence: TGTGCCAGCAGTTATTCAGGACAGGGTGGACATGGCTACACCTTC.

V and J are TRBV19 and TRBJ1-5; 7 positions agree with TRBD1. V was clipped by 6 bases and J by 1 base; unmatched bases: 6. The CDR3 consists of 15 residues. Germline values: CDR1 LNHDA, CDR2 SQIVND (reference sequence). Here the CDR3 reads CASRKTGSSNQPQHF. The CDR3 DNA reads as TGTGCCAGTAGAAAGACAGGGTCGAGCAATCAGCCCCAGCATTTT.

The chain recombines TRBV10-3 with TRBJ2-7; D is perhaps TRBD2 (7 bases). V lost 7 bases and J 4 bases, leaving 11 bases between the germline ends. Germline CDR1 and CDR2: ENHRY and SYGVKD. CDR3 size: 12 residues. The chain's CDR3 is CAIMAGAYEQYF. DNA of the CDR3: TGTGCCATCATGGCGGGGGCTTACGAGCAGTACTTC.

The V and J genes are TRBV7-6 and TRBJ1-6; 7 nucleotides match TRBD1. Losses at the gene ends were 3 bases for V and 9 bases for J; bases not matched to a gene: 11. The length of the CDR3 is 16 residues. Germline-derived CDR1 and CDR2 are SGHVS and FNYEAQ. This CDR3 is CASSLGRGTWSSPLHF. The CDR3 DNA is TGTGCCAGCAGCTTGGGCAGGGGGACCTGGTCTTCACCCCTCCACTTT.

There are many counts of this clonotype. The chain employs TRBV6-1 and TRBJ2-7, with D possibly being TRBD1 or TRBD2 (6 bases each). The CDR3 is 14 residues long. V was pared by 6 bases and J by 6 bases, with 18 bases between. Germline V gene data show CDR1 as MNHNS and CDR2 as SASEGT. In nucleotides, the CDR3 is TGTGCCAGCAGCCCCAGGGGAGGCGGTTCCGAGCAGTACTTC. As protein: CASSPRGGGSEQYF.